These 28 T cell receptor beta chains were sequenced from one sample in a study of cytomegalovirus exposure and HLA in healthy donors (dated by TCRdb to about 2017). Library preparation used the immunoSEQ multiplex PCR assay. For the multiplex PCR, a mixture combining 60 forward primers for TCR Vbeta segments and 13 reverse primers for TCR Jbeta segments was used. The table was pulled from immuneACCESS by TCRdb, which kept in-frame rearrangements only. Such tables lose some clones; where checked, under half of the loss comes from unresolved V genes, and the rest has no known cause. The sample has more than 85,000 clones on record, approximately 9% of them singletons. The ten biggest clones cover around 4.9% of the sample. The material sequenced was PBMCs. Receptor source: a man in his forties or fifties in good health and CMV-seropositive.

This sequence joins TRBV5-1 and TRBJ2-2; D might be TRBD2 (6 bases). Trimming stripped 0 bases from V and 5 bases from J, with 11 bases between. This CDR3 has 15 residues. Germline assignment: CDR1 SGHRS and CDR2 YFSETQ. The DNA of the CDR3 is TGCGCCAGCAGCTTGGACGGCGGGGTAACCGGGGAGCTGTTTTTT. It encodes CASSLDGGVTGELFF.

The chain links TRBV6-1 to TRBJ2-1, with 10 nucleotides matching TRBD2. The CDR3 totals 15 residues. V lost 5 bases to trimming and J lost 7 bases; unmatched junction nucleotides: 8. Looked up from germline, CDR1 is MNHNS and CDR2 is SASEGT. CDR3 protein: CASSPGLAGDNEQFF. The CDR3 DNA is TGTGCCAGCAGTCCTGGTCTAGCGGGAGATAATGAGCAGTTCTTC.

V usage is TRBV19 and J usage is TRBJ2-2; D is possibly TRBD2 (5 bases). V lost 7 bases to trimming and J lost 7 bases, with 19 bases between them. This CDR3 contains 15 residues. Germline V lookup: CDR1 LNHDA, CDR2 SQIVND (reference sequence). Written as DNA, the CDR3 is TGTGCCAGTACCCAGAGGGCAACTTCGGGCGGGGAGCTGTTTTTT. Translating it yields CASTQRATSGGELFF.

Only a few counts were recorded for this clone. The chain joins TRBV29-1 to TRBJ1-1, with unresolved D. From germline, CDR1 is SQVTM and CDR2 ANQGSEA. V lost 4 bases to trimming and J lost 1 base, with 13 bases between them. This CDR3 is built from 14 residues. The CDR3 sequence: CSVAPGRGNTEAFF. The CDR3 DNA reads as TGCAGCGTTGCCCCTGGACGGGGGAACACTGAAGCTTTCTTT.

The table lists this clone with a few counts. This chain joins TRBV11-2 and TRBJ1-1, with D uncertain. Germline assignment: CDR1 SGHAT and CDR2 FQNNGV. V lost 5 bases to trimming and J lost 7 bases, with 14 bases between them. This CDR3 has 13 residues. This chain's CDR3 is CASSPRLGLEAFF. In nucleotides, the CDR3 is TGTGCCAGCAGCCCCCGCCTAGGTCTTGAAGCTTTCTTT.

The chain combines TRBV7-6 with TRBJ1-1; 7 nucleotides line up with TRBD1. V shed 1 base and J 4 bases; nucleotides not matched to a gene: 6. In germline, CDR1 is SGHVS, CDR2 FNYEAQ. The CDR3 totals 15 residues. The CDR3 bases are TGTGCCAGCAGCTTAGGGCATCAGGGGGTCACTGAAGCTTTCTTT. This encodes CASSLGHQGVTEAFF.

This chain links TRBV7-2 with TRBJ2-7; perhaps TRBD1 as D (5 bases). Germline V gene sequence: CDR1 SGHTA, CDR2 FQGNSA. V lost 1 base and J 2 bases, leaving 12 bases between the germline ends. The CDR3 is 15 residues long. CDR3 amino acids: CASSLGGQYTYEQYF. Written as DNA, the CDR3 is TGTGCCAGCAGCTTAGGGGGCCAGTATACCTACGAGCAGTACTTC.

This clone was seen a handful of times. The chain uses TRBV30 and TRBJ1-4; D is ambiguous. The CDR3 contains 14 residues. V lost 2 bases and J lost 0, with 7 bases in between. Germline loops: CDR1 GTSNPN, CDR2 SVGIG (reference sequence). The CDR3 DNA reads as TGTGCCTGGAGTACAGACCCAACTAATGAAAAACTGTTTTTT. Its protein product is CAWSTDPTNEKLFF. The full variable domain, completed using reference TRBV30 and TRBJ1-4, is SQTIHQWPATLVQPVGSPLSLECTVEGTSNPNLYWYRQAAGRGLQLLFYSVGIGQISSEVPQNLSASRPQDRQFILSSKKLLLSDSGFYLCAWSTDPTNEKLFFGSGTQLSVL.

There are a few counts of this clone. The chain recombines TRBV11-2 with TRBJ2-7, with 7 bases fitting TRBD2. J lost 3 bases, V lost 1 base, and 15 bases had no gene match. Germline V gene lookup returns CDR1 SGHAT and CDR2 FQNNGV. The CDR3 is 18 residues long. The DNA of the CDR3 is TGTGCCAGCAGCTTAGCCCCCAGGTTCCAGCGGGAACACTACGAGCAGTACTTC. Encoded protein: CASSLAPRFQREHYEQYF.

V and J are TRBV28 and TRBJ1-1; a possible D gene is TRBD1 (5 bases). This CDR3 has 16 residues. Trimming pared 4 bases from V and 1 base from J, leaving 16 bases between. Per the germline V gene, CDR1 is MDHEN and CDR2 is SYDVKM. The CDR3 sequence: CASSSLGKGENTEAFF. In DNA, the CDR3 is TGTGCCAGCAGTTCCCTCGGAAAAGGGGAGAACACTGAAGCTTTCTTT.

The chain has TRBV10-3 and TRBJ2-5, with D maybe TRBD2 (6 bases). The CDR3 runs to 13 residues. V lost 3 bases and J lost 5, with 10 bases in between. The germline V gene encodes CDR1 ENHRY and CDR2 SYGVKD. The CDR3: CAISDRRGETQYF. As DNA, the CDR3 is TGTGCCATCAGTGACAGACGGGGGGAGACCCAGTACTTC.

The sample holds a few counts of this clone. V is TRBV30 and J is TRBJ1-5, with a possible D match to TRBD1 (6 bases). V gave up 2 bases and J gave up 12 bases, with 26 bases separating them. Germline-derived CDR1 and CDR2 are GTSNPN and SVGIG (reference sequence). CDR3 size: 16 residues. The CDR3 reads CAWSNEGLGGGPVQHF. In DNA form, the CDR3 reads TGTGCCTGGAGTAACGAGGGTTTGGGAGGGGGGCCGGTCCAGCATTTT. Supplemented by reference TRBV30 and TRBJ1-5, the full variable domain reads SQTIHQWPATLVQPVGSPLSLECTVEGTSNPNLYWYRQAAGRGLQLLFYSVGIGQISSEVPQNLSASRPQDRQFILSSKKLLLSDSGFYLCAWSNEGLGGGPVQHFGDGTRLSIL.

The rearrangement links TRBV19 to TRBJ2-5; D not resolved. The V end lost 6 bases, the J end lost 8 bases, and 19 bases lay between the germline ends. The germline V gene has CDR1 LNHDA and CDR2 SQIVND (reference sequence). The CDR3 runs to 14 residues. The CDR3 DNA reads as TGTGCCAGTAGCGGCCGACACCAAGGAAGTACCCAGTACTTC. Its protein is CASSGRHQGSTQYF.

This chain's CDR3 is CAISDSGSPYNEQFF. The CDR3 region has the DNA TGTGCCATCAGTGATAGCGGGAGTCCCTACAATGAGCAGTTCTTC. The gene calls are TRBV10-3 and TRBJ2-1; 9 bases fit TRBD2. Looked up from germline, CDR1 is ENHRY and CDR2 is SYGVKD. The CDR3 consists of 15 residues. V shed 3 bases and J 2 bases; nucleotides not matched to a gene: 2.

This clone was seen only a few times. The chain combines TRBV29-1 with TRBJ2-1; 7 nucleotides align to TRBD2. This CDR3 has 15 amino acids. Trimming took 0 bases from V and 3 from J; bases not matched to a gene: 5. The germline gives CDR1 SQVTM, CDR2 ANQGSEA. In DNA, the CDR3 is TGCAGCGTTGAAGATGGCCTAGCGGACTACAATGAGCAGTTCTTC. Amino acid sequence: CSVEDGLADYNEQFF.

This clone was detected a few times. This CDR3 is also generated by other DNA sequences in the sample. V is TRBV30 and J is TRBJ1-5; D uncertain. V lost 0 bases, J lost 1 base, and 4 bases lay in between. CDR1 and CDR2 from the germline V gene are GTSNPN and SVGIG (reference sequence). The length of the CDR3 is 13 residues. The chain's CDR3 is CAWSVQSNQPQHF. The CDR3 DNA sequence: TGTGCCTGGAGTGTACAGAGCAATCAGCCCCAGCATTTT.

The V gene is TRBV7-9, the J gene TRBJ2-7, with D tentatively TRBD2 (6 bases). Germline values: CDR1 SEHNR, CDR2 FQNEAQ (reference sequence). The CDR3 length is 13 residues. Trimming shortened V by 5 bases and J by 2 bases, and 10 bases separated the two germline ends. The CDR3 protein is CASSAGRPYEQYF. In nucleotides, the CDR3 is TGTGCCAGCAGCGCGGGACGGCCCTACGAGCAGTACTTC.

The gene calls are TRBV28 and TRBJ2-4; 10 nucleotides line up with TRBD2. V lost 6 bases and J lost 9; bases outside the gene matches: 14. From germline, CDR1 is MDHEN and CDR2 SYDVKM. The CDR3 is 16 residues long. CDR3 residues: CASRGGLAVNLGIQYF. CDR3 nucleotide sequence: TGTGCCAGCAGGGGCGGACTAGCGGTGAATCTTGGCATTCAGTACTTC.

This clone occurred a few times. V gene TRBV27 combines with J gene TRBJ2-7; 7 positions match TRBD1. Germline CDR1 and CDR2: MNHEY and SMNVEV (reference sequence). V dropped 5 bases and J dropped 1; count of bases not matched to a gene: 5. This CDR3 is built from 14 residues. The DNA of the CDR3 is TGTGCCAGCAGTCCGGACAGGAGATCCTACGAGCAGTACTTC. It translates to CASSPDRRSYEQYF.

This clone was observed many times. The V call is TRBV5-5, the J call TRBJ1-6; 11 nucleotides agree with TRBD1. The CDR3 runs to 16 residues. The trim removed 2 bases at V and 7 bases at J, leaving 5 bases unmatched. The germline gives CDR1 SGHKS, CDR2 YYEKEE (reference sequence). The CDR3 spells CASSLGQGARNSPLHF. The CDR3 DNA sequence: TGTGCCAGCAGCTTAGGACAGGGGGCGAGAAATTCACCCCTCCACTTT.

V is TRBV12-5 and J is TRBJ1-2, with 7 bases fitting TRBD1. Unmatched junction bases numbered 2, after V lost 0 bases and J lost 7 bases. The CDR3 length is 13 residues. The germline gives CDR1 LGHNT, CDR2 FRNRAP. CDR3: CASGLVSGGGYTF. For the CDR3, the DNA is TGTGCTAGTGGTTTGGTATCAGGGGGTGGCTACACCTTC.

This clone turned up a few times. This sequence joins TRBV10-3 and TRBJ2-7, with 8 positions matching TRBD1. Germline V gives CDR1 ENHRY, CDR2 SYGVKD. The CDR3 is made up of 15 amino acids. J gave up 4 bases and V 5 bases, and 10 bases lay outside the gene matches. As DNA, the CDR3 is TGTGCCATCAGTATGGGGACAGGTCTTGGGTACGAGCAGTACTTC. It codes for CAISMGTGLGYEQYF.

The sample holds many counts of this clone. In DNA form, the CDR3 reads TGTGCCAGCACCCAGAGAGGGGAAGCTTTCTTT. Translating it yields CASTQRGEAFF. J is TRBJ1-1 and V is TRBV28; D unresolved. The CDR3 is made up of 11 amino acids. Germline CDR1 MDHEN, CDR2 SYDVKM. V dropped 7 bases and J dropped 8 bases, with 11 bases sitting between them. The whole variable domain, remainder taken from reference TRBV28 and TRBJ1-1, is DVKVTQSSRYLVKRTGEKVFLECVQDMDHENMFWYRQDPGLGLRLIYFSYDVKMKEKGDIPEGYSVSREKKERFSLILESASTNQTSMYLCASTQRGEAFFGQGTRLTVV.

Only a few counts were recorded for this clone. This chain connects TRBV5-8 to TRBJ1-5, with D perhaps TRBD1 (6 bases). CDR1 SGHTS and CDR2 YDEGEE come from the germline V gene. Trimming left V 1 base short and J 0 bases short, with 11 bases between. The CDR3 is 16 residues long. As DNA, the CDR3 is TGTGCCAGCAGCTTGAGGGGGGGCTTTAGCAATCAGCCCCAGCATTTT. Translated, it gives CASSLRGGFSNQPQHF. The entire variable domain, with the rest obtained from reference TRBV5-8 and TRBJ1-5, is as follows: EAGVTQSPTHLIKTRGQQATLRCSPISGHTSVYWYQQALGLGLQFLLWYDEGEERNRGNFPPRFSGRQFPNYSSELNVNALELEDSALYLCASSLRGGFSNQPQHFGDGTRLSIL.

The rearrangement uses TRBV7-2 and TRBJ2-1; D is possibly TRBD2 (5 bases). CDR1 SGHTA and CDR2 FQGNSA come from the germline V gene. V was cut by 8 bases and J by 0 bases, with 14 bases left in between. This CDR3 has 15 residues. The CDR3, as DNA: TGTGCCAGCCACCCCCAACGGGACTCCTACAATGAGCAGTTCTTC. Translation gives CASHPQRDSYNEQFF.

The chain uses TRBV7-9 and TRBJ1-1; D possibly corresponds to TRBD1 (5 bases). V lost 1 base and J lost 4, with 13 bases in between. The germline gives CDR1 SEHNR, CDR2 FQNEAQ (reference sequence). This CDR3 spans 15 amino acids. The CDR3 DNA is TGTGCCAGCAGCTTAGTTGGGGAGGGGCCCACTGAAGCTTTCTTT. Encoded protein: CASSLVGEGPTEAFF.

This chain uses TRBV10-3 with TRBJ2-1; TRBD2 matches at 8 bases. The V gene end was trimmed by 8 bases and the J gene end by 0 bases; junction bases not matched to a gene: 6. Per germline, CDR1 ENHRY and CDR2 SYGVKD. The CDR3 covers 15 residues. DNA of the CDR3: TGTGCCATCGGGGGGGCGGGAGGCTCCTACAATGAGCAGTTCTTC. This codes for CAIGGAGGSYNEQFF.

This clone was counted between two and nine times. This chain connects TRBV11-2 to TRBJ1-1; D is unresolved. The CDR3 consists of 14 residues. CDR1 is SGHAT, CDR2 FQNNGV, per germline. V was clipped by 2 bases and J by 5 bases, with 12 bases between them. The CDR3 DNA sequence: TGTGCCAGCAGCTTACCAGCCCGAGGGACTGAAGCTTTCTTT. Translated, it gives CASSLPARGTEAFF.